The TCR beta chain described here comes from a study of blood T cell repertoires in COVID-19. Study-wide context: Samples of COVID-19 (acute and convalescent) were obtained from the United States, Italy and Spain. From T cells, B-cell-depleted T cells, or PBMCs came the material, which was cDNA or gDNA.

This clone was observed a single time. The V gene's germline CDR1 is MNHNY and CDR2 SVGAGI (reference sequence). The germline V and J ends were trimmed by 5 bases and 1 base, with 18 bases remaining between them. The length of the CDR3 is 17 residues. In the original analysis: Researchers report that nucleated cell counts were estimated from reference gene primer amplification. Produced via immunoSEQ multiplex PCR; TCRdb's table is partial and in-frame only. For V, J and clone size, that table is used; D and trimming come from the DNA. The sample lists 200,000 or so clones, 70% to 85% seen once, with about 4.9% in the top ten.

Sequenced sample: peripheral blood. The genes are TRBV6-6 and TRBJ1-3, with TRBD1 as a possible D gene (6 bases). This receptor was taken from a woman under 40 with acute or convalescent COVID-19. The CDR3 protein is CASSRLGYRASGNTIYF. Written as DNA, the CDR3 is TGTGCCAGCAGTCGACTCGGCTACAGGGCTTCTGGAAACACCATATATTTT.